This T cell receptor (beta chain) was identified in a study of blood T cell repertoires in COVID-19. For the study at large: Sources were T cells, B-cell-depleted T cells, or PBMCs; the material itself was cDNA or gDNA.

Germline V lookup: CDR1 SGHRS, CDR2 YFSETQ. V shed 3 bases and J 7 bases; nucleotides not matched to a gene: 11. The CDR3 spans 16 residues. The protocol was immunoSEQ multiplex PCR, while the TCRdb copy is restricted to in-frame clones and leaves out a portion. The sample carries 70,000 to 95,000 clones, roughly 87% recorded once. This receptor was obtained from a woman of 80 years or more with active COVID-19. Sequencing was performed on peripheral blood. This chain uses TRBV5-1 with TRBJ2-7, with 12 nucleotides matching TRBD2. Here the CDR3 reads CASSSRPTSGSGEQYF. The CDR3 region has the DNA TGCGCCAGCAGCTCTAGGCCGACTAGCGGGAGCGGAGAGCAGTACTTC.